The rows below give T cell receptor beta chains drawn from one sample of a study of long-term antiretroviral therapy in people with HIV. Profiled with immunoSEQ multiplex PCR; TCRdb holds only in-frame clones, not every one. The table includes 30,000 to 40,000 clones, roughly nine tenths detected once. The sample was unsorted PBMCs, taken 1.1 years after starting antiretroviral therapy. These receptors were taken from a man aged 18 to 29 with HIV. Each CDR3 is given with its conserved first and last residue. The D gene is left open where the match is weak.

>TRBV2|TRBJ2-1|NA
TGTGCCAGCAGCTCCCAGGGGGGGTACAATGAGCAGTTCTTC
CASSSQGGYNEQFF
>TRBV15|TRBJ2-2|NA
TGTGCCACCAGCCCCCCCTTGTTTCGTCGGGAAGACCCTAACACCGGGGAGCTGTTTTTT
CATSPPLFRREDPNTGELFF
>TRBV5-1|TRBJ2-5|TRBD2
TGCGCCAGCAGTTTTAGCGGGGGGGCGAGAGAGACCCAGTACTTC
CASSFSGGARETQYF
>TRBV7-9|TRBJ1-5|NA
TGTGCCAGCAGCTTCTCCGATTATAGCAATCAGCCCCAGCATTTT
CASSFSDYSNQPQHF
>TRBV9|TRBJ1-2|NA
TGTGCCAGCAGCGCCTGGAACAGGAATGACTCCACCTTC
CASSAWNRNDSTF
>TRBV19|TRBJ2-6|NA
TGTGCCAGTAGTATTGACGCTTTCTCTGGGGCCAACGTCCTGACTTTC
CASSIDAFSGANVLTF
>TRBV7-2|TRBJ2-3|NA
TGTGCCAGCAGCCGGAGGTCTCGGGGGATAGACACAGATACGCAGTATTTT
CASSRRSRGIDTDTQYF
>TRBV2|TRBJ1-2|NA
TGTGCCACCGGGCCAAACTATGGCTACACCTTC
CATGPNYGYTF
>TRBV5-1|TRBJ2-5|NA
TGCGCCAGCAGCTTTGGACTTGGATTTGAGGAGACCCAGTACTTC
CASSFGLGFEETQYF
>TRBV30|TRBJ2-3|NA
TGTGCCTGGAGCCAACTAGCCCCTGGGGGGTCTACGCAGTATTTT
CAWSQLAPGGSTQYF
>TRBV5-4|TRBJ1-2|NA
TGTGCCAGCAGCTCCCGGGACCGAGACTATGGCTACACCTTC
CASSSRDRDYGYTF